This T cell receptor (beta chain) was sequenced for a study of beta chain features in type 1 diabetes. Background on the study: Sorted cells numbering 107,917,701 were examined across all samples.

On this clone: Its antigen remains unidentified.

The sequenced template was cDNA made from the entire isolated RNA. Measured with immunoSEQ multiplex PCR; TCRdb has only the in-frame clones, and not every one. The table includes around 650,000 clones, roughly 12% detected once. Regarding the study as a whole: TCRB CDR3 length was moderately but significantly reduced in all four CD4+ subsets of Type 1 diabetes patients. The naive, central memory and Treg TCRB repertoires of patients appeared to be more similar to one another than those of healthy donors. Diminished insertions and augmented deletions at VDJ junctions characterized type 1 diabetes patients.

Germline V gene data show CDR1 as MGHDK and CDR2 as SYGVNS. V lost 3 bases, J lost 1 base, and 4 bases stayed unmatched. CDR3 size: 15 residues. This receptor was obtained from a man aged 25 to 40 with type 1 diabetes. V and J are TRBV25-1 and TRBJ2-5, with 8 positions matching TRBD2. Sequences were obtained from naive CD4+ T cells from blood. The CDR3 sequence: CASSDYSGAQETQYF. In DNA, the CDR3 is TGTGCCAGCAGTGATTATAGCGGGGCCCAAGAGACCCAGTACTTC.